These T cell receptor beta chains were read from a single sample in a study of CD8 T cells in Susac syndrome. TCRdb processed the immunoSEQ multiplex PCR reads anew with MiXCR; each CDR3 protein has one entry. The data show approximately 200,000 distinct CDR3 sequences, approximately 94% seen once. Sequences were obtained from CD4+ T cells from PBMCs. The receptors were sampled from a human donor with multiple sclerosis. CDR3s include the opening cysteine and the closing phenylalanine or tryptophan.

TRBV20-1	CSAKGGAAQPQHF
TRBV29-1	CSVSIEQGNQPQHF
TRBV7-9	CASRLGGSGNTEAFF
TRBV4-2	CASSRSLGPTEAFF
TRBV27	CASSSTPRPGSYNSPLHF
TRBV7-9	CASSPGQPINYGYTF
TRBV4-1	CASSQDRSYNEQFF
TRBV20-1	CSAREHRGSVNEKLFF
TRBV12-3/TRBV12-4	CASSTDGVGGYTF
TRBV4-3	CASSQDLVLRNYGYTF
TRBV5-6	CASSAQGGQFF
TRBV12-3/TRBV12-4	CASSPEMNRVEGYGYTF
TRBV29-1	CSVILQGQETQYF
TRBV18	CASSMASNQPQHF
TRBV3-1	CASRPTGTSGKETQYF